This T cell receptor beta chain was retrieved from a study of blood T cell repertoires in COVID-19. As for the study in general: The United States, Italy and Spain supplied acute and convalescent COVID-19 samples. T cells, B-cell-depleted T cells, or PBMCs provided the cDNA or gDNA that served as material.

Source study methods: Amplification of reference gene primers provided the estimated nucleated cell counts. This table comes from immunoSEQ multiplex PCR, and its TCRdb copy is limited to in-frame clones, with some not included. V and J calls plus clone size are reproduced from that table; the DNA served to infer D and trimming. The sample carries fewer than 350,000 clones, around nine tenths recorded once. The CDR3 sequence is 15 residues long. The V gene's germline CDR1 is MDHEN and CDR2 SYDVKM. V trimming: 8 bases; J trimming: 3 bases; junction bases outside the gene matches: 2. Symptom resolution, clearance, or two negative PCRs marked the recovered donors of Cohort 3.

The chain uses TRBV28 and TRBJ2-2, with 14 bases identical to TRBD2. This receptor was obtained from a woman in her thirties or forties who had recovered from COVID-19. What was sequenced was PBMCs or T cells enriched from blood (not recorded which). The CDR3 nucleotides are TGTGCCAGCCTGGGACTAGCGGGGGACACCGGGGAGCTGTTTTTT. Translating gives CASLGLAGDTGELFF.